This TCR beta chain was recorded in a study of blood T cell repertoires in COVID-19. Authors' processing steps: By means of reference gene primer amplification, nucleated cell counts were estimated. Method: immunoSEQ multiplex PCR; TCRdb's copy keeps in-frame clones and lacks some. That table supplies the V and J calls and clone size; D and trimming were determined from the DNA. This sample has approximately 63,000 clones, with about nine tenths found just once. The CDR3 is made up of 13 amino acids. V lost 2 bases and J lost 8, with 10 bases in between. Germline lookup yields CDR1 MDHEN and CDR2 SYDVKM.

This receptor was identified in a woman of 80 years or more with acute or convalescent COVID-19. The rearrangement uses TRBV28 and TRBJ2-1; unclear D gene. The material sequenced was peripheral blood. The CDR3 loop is CASSLAAIDEQFF. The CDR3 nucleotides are TGTGCCAGCAGTTTAGCGGCAATCGATGAGCAGTTCTTC.